Listed below are T cell receptor beta chains from one sample, sequenced in a study of T cells in Graves' hyperthyroidism and ophthalmopathy. Each CDR3 protein gets one entry after TCRdb re-called the multiplex PCR reads with MiXCR. The sample yields 310,000 or so distinct CDR3 sequences, over 15% seen once. What was sequenced was blood. These receptors all stem from a woman aged 60-75 years with Graves' ophthalmopathy. Both conserved end residues are part of each CDR3. The D gene is left open where the match is weak. Not all rows give a size; the values are once, few, many and, for expanded clones, a class.

V gene	D gene	clone size	J gene	CDR3 protein	CDR3 DNA
TRBV9	.	few	TRBJ1-5	CASSVKGGSNQPQHF	TGTGCCAGCAGCGTAAAGGGCGGTAGCAATCAGCCCCAGCATTTT
TRBV20-1	.	.	TRBJ2-7	CSARQITNRFESSYEQYF	TGCAGTGCCAGACAAATAACTAACAGATTTGAGAGCTCCTACGAGCAGTACTTC
TRBV20-1	TRBD1	many	TRBJ1-1	CSARPSTGYIAEAFF	TGCAGTGCTAGACCCTCGACAGGGTACATCGCTGAAGCTTTCTTT
TRBV19	.	few	TRBJ1-2	CASRQGYGYTF	TGTGCCAGTAGACAGGGCTATGGCTACACCTTC
TRBV6-5	.	few	TRBJ1-4	CASSLRGYGSSLFF	TGTGCCAGCAGTTTGAGGGGGTATGGGTCTAGTCTGTTTTTT
TRBV5-8	.	.	TRBJ1-3	CASSSDASTIGNTIYF	TGTGCCAGCAGCTCGGATGCCAGCACGATTGGAAACACCATATATTTT
TRBV2	TRBD1	many	TRBJ2-3	CASSAVTGGWGDTQYF	TGTGCCAGCAGTGCTGTTACAGGGGGCTGGGGAGATACGCAGTATTTT
TRBV12-3/TRBV12-4	.	.	TRBJ1-6	CASSGGGISNSPLHF	TGTGCCAGCAGTGGGGGGGGAATCAGTAATTCACCCCTCCACTTT
TRBV12-3/TRBV12-4	TRBD1	.	TRBJ2-7	CASSPGGTGVSSYEQYF	TGTGCCAGCAGCCCAGGGGGGACAGGGGTTTCGTCCTACGAGCAGTACTTC
TRBV2	.	many	TRBJ1-2	CAGMEGSVYGYTF	TGTGCCGGGATGGAGGGATCGGTCTATGGCTACACCTTC
TRBV6-5	TRBD1	few	TRBJ1-2	CASSYPGQGGGYTF	TGTGCCAGCAGTTACCCCGGACAGGGGGGTGGCTACACCTTC
TRBV6-2/TRBV6-3	.	many	TRBJ1-2	CASTPHLTGAYGYTF	TGTGCCAGCACCCCACACCTGACGGGCGCCTATGGCTACACCTTC
TRBV7-2	.	many	TRBJ1-2	CASSLEGQLLYGYTF	TGTGCCAGCAGCTTAGAAGGACAGTTACTCTATGGCTACACCTTC
TRBV6-5	.	.	TRBJ2-2	CASSYSNRGVAGELFF	TGTGCCAGCAGTTACTCGAATCGAGGGGTAGCCGGGGAGCTGTTTTTT
TRBV18	.	few	TRBJ2-5	CASSPTRRETQYF	TGTGCCAGCTCACCGACTAGACGAGAGACCCAGTACTTC
TRBV10-3	.	many	TRBJ1-1	CAIQSGGVNSEAFF	TGTGCCATCCAAAGTGGGGGCGTGAATTCAGAAGCTTTCTTT
TRBV12-3/TRBV12-4	TRBD1	many	TRBJ2-7	CASSWTGGAYEQYF	TGTGCCAGCAGCTGGACAGGGGGGGCCTACGAGCAGTACTTC
TRBV7-9	.	many	TRBJ1-1	CASSLESGLAFF	TGTGCCAGCAGCTTAGAGTCGGGACTAGCTTTCTTT
TRBV4-1	TRBD2	few	TRBJ2-3	CASSQGGGGPIFETDTQYF	TGCGCCAGCAGCCAAGGTGGGGGGGGACCCATATTTGAGACAGATACGCAGTATTTT
TRBV28	.	.	TRBJ2-3	CASSLEQVGVPTDTQYF	TGTGCCAGCAGTTTGGAACAAGTAGGGGTCCCGACAGATACGCAGTATTTT
TRBV4-1	.	few	TRBJ1-3	CASSRDTTSGNTIYF	TGCGCCAGCAGCCGGGACACCACCTCTGGAAACACCATATATTTT
TRBV9	.	.	TRBJ1-1	CASSAGDGSNEAFF	TGTGCCAGCAGCGCTGGGGACGGCTCAAATGAAGCTTTCTTT
TRBV5-1	TRBD1	many	TRBJ2-7	CASRDRGLGEQYF	TGCGCCAGCCGGGACAGGGGGCTAGGCGAGCAGTACTTC
TRBV20-1	TRBD1	many	TRBJ1-1	CSARDRDRDTEAFF	TGCAGTGCTAGAGATCGGGACAGGGACACTGAAGCTTTCTTT
TRBV20-1	TRBD2	many	TRBJ2-7	CSARSSGRSYEQYF	TGCAGTGCCCGATCTAGCGGGCGTTCCTACGAGCAGTACTTC
TRBV10-3	.	many	TRBJ1-1	CAISELEHTEAFF	TGTGCCATCAGTGAGTTAGAGCACACTGAAGCTTTCTTT